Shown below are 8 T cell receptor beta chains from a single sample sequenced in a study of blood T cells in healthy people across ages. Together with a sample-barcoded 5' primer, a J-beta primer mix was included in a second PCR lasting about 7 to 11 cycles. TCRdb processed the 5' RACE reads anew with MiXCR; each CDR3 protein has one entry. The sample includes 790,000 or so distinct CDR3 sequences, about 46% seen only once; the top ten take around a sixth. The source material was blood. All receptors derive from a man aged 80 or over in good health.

CDR3 nucleotide sequence: TGCAGTGCTAGAGATTCTTTCATAACTGAAGCTTTCTTT. It encodes CSARDSFITEAFF. V and J are TRBV20-1 and TRBJ1-1; D gene unclear. Germline V gives CDR1 DFQATT, CDR2 SNEGSKA (reference sequence). Trimming took 0 bases from V and 5 from J, leaving 10 bases between them. CDR3 length: 13 residues.

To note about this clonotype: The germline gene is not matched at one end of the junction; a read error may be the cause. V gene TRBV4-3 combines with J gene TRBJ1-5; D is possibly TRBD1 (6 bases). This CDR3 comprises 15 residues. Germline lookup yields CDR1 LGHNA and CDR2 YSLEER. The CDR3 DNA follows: TGCGCCAGCAGACAAGCAACAGGGCTAGGACAGCCCCAGCATTTT. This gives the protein CASRQATGLGQPQHF.

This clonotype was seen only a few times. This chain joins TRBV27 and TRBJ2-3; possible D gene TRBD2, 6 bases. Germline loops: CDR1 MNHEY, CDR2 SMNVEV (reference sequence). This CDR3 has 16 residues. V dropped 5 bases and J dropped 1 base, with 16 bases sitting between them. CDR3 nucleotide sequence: TGTGCCAGCAGTCCCCTGGAAGCGGGCCGCACAGATACGCAGTATTTT. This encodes CASSPLEAGRTDTQYF.

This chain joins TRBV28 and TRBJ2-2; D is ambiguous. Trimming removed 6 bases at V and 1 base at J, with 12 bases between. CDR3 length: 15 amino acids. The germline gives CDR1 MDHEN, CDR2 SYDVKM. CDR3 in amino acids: CASRMALGNTGELFF. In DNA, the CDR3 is TGTGCCAGCAGAATGGCGTTGGGGAACACCGGGGAGCTGTTTTTT.

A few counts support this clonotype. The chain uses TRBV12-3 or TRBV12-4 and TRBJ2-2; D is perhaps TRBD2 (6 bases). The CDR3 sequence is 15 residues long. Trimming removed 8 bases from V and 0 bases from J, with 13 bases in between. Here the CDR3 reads CASGWDSANTGELFF. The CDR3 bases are TGTGCCAGCGGGTGGGACTCCGCGAACACCGGGGAGCTGTTTTTT.

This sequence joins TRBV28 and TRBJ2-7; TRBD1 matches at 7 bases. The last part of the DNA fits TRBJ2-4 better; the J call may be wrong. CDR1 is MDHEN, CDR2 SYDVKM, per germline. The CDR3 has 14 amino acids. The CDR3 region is CASRPTGVWYIQYF. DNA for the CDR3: TGTGCCAGCAGACCAACAGGGGTTTGGTACATTCAGTACTTC.

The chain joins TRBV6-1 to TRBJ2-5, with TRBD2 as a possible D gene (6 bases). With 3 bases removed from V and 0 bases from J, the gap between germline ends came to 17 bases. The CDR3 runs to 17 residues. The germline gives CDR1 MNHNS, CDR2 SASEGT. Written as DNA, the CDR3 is TGTGCCAGCAGTGACGAACCGGGACTCCAACACCAAGAGACCCAGTACTTC. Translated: CASSDEPGLQHQETQYF.

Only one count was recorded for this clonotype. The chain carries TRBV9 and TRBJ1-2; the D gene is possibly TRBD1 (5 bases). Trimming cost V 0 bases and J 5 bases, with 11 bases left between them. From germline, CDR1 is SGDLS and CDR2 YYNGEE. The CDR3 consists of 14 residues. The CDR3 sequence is CASSVDPGSYGYTF. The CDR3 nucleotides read TGTGCCAGCAGCGTAGATCCAGGGTCTTATGGCTACACCTTC.